What follows describes a single T cell receptor (beta chain). This record comes from a study of blood T cell repertoires in COVID-19. Across the study: Samples representing acute and convalescent COVID-19 were sourced from the United States, Italy and Spain.

Authors' methods: Amplification with reference gene primers provided the estimates of nucleated cell counts. TCRdb's copy holds only in-frame clones and misses some; the assay was immunoSEQ multiplex PCR. V and J calls and clone size are those listed in that table; D and trimming were worked out from the DNA. The table includes over 150,000 clones, less than 90% detected once. The CDR3 has 14 residues. V lost 3 bases and J lost 1; bases outside the gene matches: 2. In germline, CDR1 is KGHSH, CDR2 LQKENI. The V gene is TRBV18, the J gene TRBJ1-2; TRBD1 matches at 7 bases. The TCR was taken from a woman in her 70s with COVID-19, enrolled during active disease. The specimen sequenced was peripheral blood. CDR3 in DNA: TGTGCCAGCTCACCGGACAGGAATAACTATGGCTACACCTTC. Translated, it gives CASSPDRNNYGYTF.